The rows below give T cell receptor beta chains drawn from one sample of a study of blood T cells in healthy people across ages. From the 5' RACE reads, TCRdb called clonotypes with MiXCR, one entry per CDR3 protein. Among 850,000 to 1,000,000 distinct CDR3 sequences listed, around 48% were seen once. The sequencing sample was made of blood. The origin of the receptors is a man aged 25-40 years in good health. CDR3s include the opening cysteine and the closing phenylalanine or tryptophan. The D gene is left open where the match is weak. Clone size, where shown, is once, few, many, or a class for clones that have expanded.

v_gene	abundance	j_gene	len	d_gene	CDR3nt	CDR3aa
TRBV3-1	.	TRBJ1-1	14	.	TGTGCCAGCAGCCACGGACAGCGGAACACTGAAGCTTTCTTT	CASSHGQRNTEAFF
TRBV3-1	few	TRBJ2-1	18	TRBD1	TGTGCCAGCAGCCAAGATCTTGTGGGACAGGGGGCGTACAATGAGCAGTTCTTC	CASSQDLVGQGAYNEQFF
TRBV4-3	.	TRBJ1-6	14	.	TGCGCCAGCAGCCAAGTAATCTCGAATTCACCCCTCCACTTT	CASSQVISNSPLHF
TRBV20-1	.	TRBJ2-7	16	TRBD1	TGCAGTGCTAGAAGACCTGACAGGGGAAGGAGAGACGAGCAGTACTTC	CSARRPDRGRRDEQYF
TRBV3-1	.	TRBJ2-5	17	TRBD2	TGTGCCAGCAGCCAGCTATGGGCTAGCGGGATCCAAGAGACCCAGTACTTC	CASSQLWASGIQETQYF
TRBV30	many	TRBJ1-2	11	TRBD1	TGTGCCTCGACAGGGGGCTATGGCTACACCTTC	CASTGGYGYTF
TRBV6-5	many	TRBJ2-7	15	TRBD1	TGTGCCAGCAGTTGGGTCCAGGGGGCCTCCTACGAGCAGTACTTC	CASSWVQGASYEQYF
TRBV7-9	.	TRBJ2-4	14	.	TGTGCCAGCAGCTTTTGGGCCACGGAAAACGTTCAGTACTTC	CASSFWATENVQYF
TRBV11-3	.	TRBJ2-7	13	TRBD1	TGTGCCAGCACCCCGGGACAGACCTACGAGCAGTACTTC	CASTPGQTYEQYF
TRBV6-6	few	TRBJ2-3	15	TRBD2	TGTGCCAGCAGTGCCGAGGCGGGGGGGCGGGATACGCAGTATTTT	CASSAEAGGRDTQYF
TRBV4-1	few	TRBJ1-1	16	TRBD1	TGCGCCAGCAGCGATACGGGCCGGGGACAGGGCGCTGAAGCTTTCTTT	CASSDTGRGQGAEAFF
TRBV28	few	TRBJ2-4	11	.	TGTGCCAGCAGTTTACCGGATTACCAGTACTTC	CASSLPDYQYF
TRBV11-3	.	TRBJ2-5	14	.	TGTGCCAGCAGCGATGGACAGCGCCTGGGGGACCAGTACTTC	CASSDGQRLGDQYF
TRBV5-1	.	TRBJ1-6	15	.	TGCGCCAGCAGCCGCTGGACGGCAGATAATTCACCCCTCCACTTT	CASSRWTADNSPLHF
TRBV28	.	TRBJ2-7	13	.	TGTGCCAGCACGAGGGGGGCGCCCTACGAGCAGTACTTC	CASTRGAPYEQYF
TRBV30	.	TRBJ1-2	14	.	TGTGCCTGGAGTGTAGGGGGGGAAGCGAGTGGCTACACCTTC	CAWSVGGEASGYTF
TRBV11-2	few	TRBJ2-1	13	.	TGTGCCAGCAGCTTCGGGCTGAACAATGAGCAGTTCTTC	CASSFGLNNEQFF
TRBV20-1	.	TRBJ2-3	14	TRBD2	TGCAGTGCTGCCCCTAGCGGTCGCACAGATACGCAGTATTTT	CSAAPSGRTDTQYF
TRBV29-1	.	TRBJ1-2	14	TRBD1	TGCAGCGTCGGGACAGGGGGAGCTAACTATGGCTACACCTTC	CSVGTGGANYGYTF
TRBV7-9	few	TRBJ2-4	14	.	TGTGCCAGCAGCCCGGACGGAGCCAAAAACATTCAGTACTTC	CASSPDGAKNIQYF
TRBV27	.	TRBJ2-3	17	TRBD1	TGTGCCAGCAGTTTATCGAGAGGTACAGGGGGCACAGATACGCAGTATTTT	CASSLSRGTGGTDTQYF
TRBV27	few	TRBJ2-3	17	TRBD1	TGTGCCAGCAGTCCGCTCGGGACAGCACCACGCACAGATACGCAGTATTTT	CASSPLGTAPRTDTQYF
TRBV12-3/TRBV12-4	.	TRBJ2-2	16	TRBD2	TGTGCCAGCACCAGGACAGCGGGGGTTTACACCGGGGAGCTGTTTTTT	CASTRTAGVYTGELFF
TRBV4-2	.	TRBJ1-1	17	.	TGTGCCAGCAGCCCGCGCCAGGGGCAGGGGATGAAGACTGAAGCTTTCTTT	CASSPRQGQGMKTEAFF
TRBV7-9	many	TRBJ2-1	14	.	TGTGCCAGCATCCTAACTGGGAATTACAATGAGCAGTTCTTC	CASILTGNYNEQFF
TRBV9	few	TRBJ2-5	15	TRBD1	TGTGCCAGCAGCGCAACCGACAGGGAAAAAGAGACCCAGTACTTC	CASSATDREKETQYF
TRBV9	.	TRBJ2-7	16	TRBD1	TGTGCCAGCAGCTTCTCCAAGACAGGGAGCTCCTACGAGCAGTACTTC	CASSFSKTGSSYEQYF
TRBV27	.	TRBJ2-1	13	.	TGTGCCACCACAGGAGACCCCTACAATGAGCAGTTCTTC	CATTGDPYNEQFF
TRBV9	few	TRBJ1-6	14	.	TGTGCCAGCAGCTCCCAAGGGGGGAATTCACCCCTCCACTTT	CASSSQGGNSPLHF
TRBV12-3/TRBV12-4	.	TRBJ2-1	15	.	TGTGCCAGCAGTTTAGGGCATGAGGCCTACAATGAGCAGTTCTTC	CASSLGHEAYNEQFF
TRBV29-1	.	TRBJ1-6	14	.	TGCAGCGTTGCCCAGGGGCTGACAGGTTCACCCCTCCACTTT	CSVAQGLTGSPLHF
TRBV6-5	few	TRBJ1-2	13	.	TGTGCAGCCCAATCGGGTTTGAACTATGGCTACACCTTC	CAAQSGLNYGYTF
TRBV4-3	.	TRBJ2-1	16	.	TGCGCCAGCAGCCAAGGACGTACGCGCGCGGACAATGAGCAGTTCTTC	CASSQGRTRADNEQFF
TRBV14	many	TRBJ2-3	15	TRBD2	TGTGCCAGCAGCCCACCCGACGGCGGGGGGAATACGCAGTATTTT	CASSPPDGGGNTQYF
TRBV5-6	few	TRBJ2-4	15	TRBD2	TGTGCCAGCAGCCCCGGCGGGGGTGGCAAAAACATTCAGTACTTC	CASSPGGGGKNIQYF
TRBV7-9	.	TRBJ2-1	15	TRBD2	TGTGCCAGCAGCTTTAGGACTAGCGGAAACAATGAGCAGTTCTTC	CASSFRTSGNNEQFF
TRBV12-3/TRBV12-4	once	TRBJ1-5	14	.	TGTGCCAGCAGTCCCCCCCCGGGCAATCAGCCCCAGCATTTT	CASSPPPGNQPQHF
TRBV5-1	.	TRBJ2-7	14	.	TGCGCCAGCAGCTCCGGGGGTCTTGGATACGAGCAGTACTTC	CASSSGGLGYEQYF
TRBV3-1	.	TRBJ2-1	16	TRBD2	TGTGCCAGCAGCCTCCTGCGCGGACTAGCCCTCAATGAGCAGTTCTTC	CASSLLRGLALNEQFF
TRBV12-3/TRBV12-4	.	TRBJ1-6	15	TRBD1	TGTGCCAGCAGTTCCCGGACAGGGAATAATTCACCCCTCCACTTT	CASSSRTGNNSPLHF
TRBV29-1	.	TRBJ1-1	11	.	TGCAGCGTAGAAAGGGACACTGAAGCTTTCTTT	CSVERDTEAFF
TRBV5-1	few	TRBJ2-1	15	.	TGCGCCAGCAGCTTGGTCGTCGGTCTAATCGATGAGCAGTTCTTC	CASSLVVGLIDEQFF
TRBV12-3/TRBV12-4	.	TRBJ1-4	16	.	TGTGCCAGCAGCCCTACAGTCGGGGGCGTCCGTGAAAAACTGTTTTTT	CASSPTVGGVREKLFF
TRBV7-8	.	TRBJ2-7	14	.	TGTGCCAGCAGCTTAGCGCCACAATACTACGAGCAGTACTTC	CASSLAPQYYEQYF